This paragraph reports one T cell receptor beta chain. By its share of the sample, this clone is large (0.1 to 1%). Its antigen is not yet known. Base qualities are missing; no much larger clone stands one base away. The record originates from a study of ipilimumab plus nivolumab after autologous stem cell transplantation (dated by TCRdb to the early 2020s). Regarding the research as a whole: A median of about 5 ipilimumab doses and eight or nine nivolumab doses was received by trial patients. Both primary refractory and relapsed disease were represented in the DLBCL cohort, where 18-month progression-free survival was 85.7% and 28.6%, respectively. Patients undergoing autologous transplant for high-risk diffuse large B cell lymphoma, mature T cell lymphoma, or multiple myeloma were enrolled in the trial. The intent-to-treat population of the trial consisted of around 40 patients. Paper-wide results and their limitations: Per the authors, a biologic rationale for further study of the post-transplant checkpoint inhibition approach was offered by T cell receptor repertoire, regulatory T cell phenotype and gut microbiota profiles. The authors concluded that, as post-transplant consolidation, combined checkpoint inhibition appeared tolerable.

Checkpoint therapy began 14 to 28 days after autologous transplant, with ipilimumab given at 1 mg/kg intravenously on day 1 of selected weeks. Nivolumab was administered at 3 mg/kg intravenously on day 1 of weeks 1, 4, 7, 10, and every two weeks through week 26. This Phase Ib clinical trial tested ipilimumab plus nivolumab, a combined checkpoint inhibition, as consolidation after autologous stem cell transplantation. Libraries were prepared through the immunoSEQ multiplex PCR assay. The immuneACCESS repertoire file appears here via TCRdb, limited to in-frame rearrangements. These files lack a portion of the clones; in checked studies, under half of the deficit traces to unresolved V genes, and the cause of the others is not known. Counted in this sample were more than 15,000 clones; 65% to 85% of them appeared once. 35% of the sample belongs to the ten largest clones. The cysteine opens and the phenylalanine closes a CDR3 of 14 amino acids. Solely the CDR3 DNA is kept, with 42 bases framed from the first base. Trimming accounts for 2 bases at V and 7 bases at J, while the number of junction bases matched to no gene is 4. According to the germline V gene (reference sequence), CDR1 reads MNHEY and CDR2 reads SMNVEV.

The V and J segments used are TRBV27 and TRBJ1-4, and 7 bases in between align with TRBD1. The sequencing here drew on PBMCs, taken in a trial of ipilimumab plus nivolumab as post-transplant consolidation. This clonotype originated in a male donor with diffuse large B-cell lymphoma. For the CDR3, the sequence is CASSLNAGGEKLFF. The sequenced DNA is TGTGCCAGCAGTTTAAACGCAGGGGGTGAAAAACTGTTTTTT.